This TCR beta chain was sequenced during a study of blood T cells in healthy people across ages. Together with a sample-barcoded 5' primer, a J-beta primer mix was included in a second PCR lasting roughly 7 to 11 cycles. The template-switch adaptor was a 5' adaptor with 12 random nucleotides. It tagged each cDNA molecule. Each CDR3 protein gets one entry after TCRdb re-called the 5' RACE reads with MiXCR. This sample has more than 1 million distinct CDR3 sequences, with 40% to 55% found just once. Drawing of peripheral blood yielded 7.5 to 10 milliliters from each donor. Each sample yielded at least 7 million isolated PBMCs. J was trimmed by 1 base and V by 10 bases; bases with no gene match: 8. The length of the CDR3 is 17 residues. Per the germline V gene, CDR1 is ENHRY and CDR2 is SYGVKD. This clonotype was recorded at least ten times.

The J gene is TRBJ2-6, the V gene TRBV10-3; TRBD1 matches 12 bases. This receptor was taken from an older woman in good health. The source material was blood. The CDR3 DNA reads as TGTGCCAGCAGGCCGGGACAGGGGGCTTCTGGGGCCAACGTCCTGACTTTC. Translating gives CASRPGQGASGANVLTF.